This T cell receptor beta chain was retrieved from a study of OX40 agonist ivuxolimab in advanced cancers. Some clones are missing from TCRdb's copy, which holds only in-frame ones; the method was immunoSEQ multiplex PCR. The table includes 55,000 to 90,000 clones, roughly 88% detected once. The CDR3 extends over 11 amino acids. V was pared by 3 bases and J by 7 bases, with 0 bases of the junction left unmatched. Germline CDR1 LNHDA, CDR2 SQIVND (reference sequence). The rearrangement joins TRBV19 to TRBJ2-7; TRBD2 matches 7 bases. This clonotype was obtained from an adult with an advanced solid tumor such as melanoma, head and neck, liver or kidney cancer. This specimen consisted of CD4+ or CD8+ T cells sorted from blood, obtained in a trial of the OX40 agonist ivuxolimab. This CDR3 is CASSMRGEQYF. The CDR3 DNA is TGTGCCAGTAGTATGCGGGGGGAGCAGTACTTC.